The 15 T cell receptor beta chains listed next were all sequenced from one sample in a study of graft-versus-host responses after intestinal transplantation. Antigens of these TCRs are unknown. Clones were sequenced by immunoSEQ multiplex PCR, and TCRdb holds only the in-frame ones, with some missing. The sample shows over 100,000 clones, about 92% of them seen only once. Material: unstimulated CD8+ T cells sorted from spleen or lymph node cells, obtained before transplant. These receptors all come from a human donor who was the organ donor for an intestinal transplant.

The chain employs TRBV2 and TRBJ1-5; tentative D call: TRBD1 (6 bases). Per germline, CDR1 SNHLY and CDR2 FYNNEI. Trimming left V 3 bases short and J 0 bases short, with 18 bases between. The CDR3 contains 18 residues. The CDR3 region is CASSDLLQGYGSNQPQHF. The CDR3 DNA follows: TGTGCCAGCAGTGATTTGTTACAGGGTTACGGTAGCAATCAGCCCCAGCATTTT.

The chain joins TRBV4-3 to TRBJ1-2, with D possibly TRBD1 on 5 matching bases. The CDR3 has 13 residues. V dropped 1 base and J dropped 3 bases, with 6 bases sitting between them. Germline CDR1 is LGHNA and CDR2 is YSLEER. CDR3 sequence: CASSQGRDYGYTF. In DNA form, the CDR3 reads TGCGCCAGCAGCCAAGGCAGGGACTATGGCTACACCTTC.

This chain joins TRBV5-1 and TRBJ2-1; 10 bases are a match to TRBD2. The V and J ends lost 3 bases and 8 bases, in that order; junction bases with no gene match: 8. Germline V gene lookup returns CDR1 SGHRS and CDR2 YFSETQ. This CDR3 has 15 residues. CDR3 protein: CASSSSGRALDEQFF. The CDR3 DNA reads TGCGCCAGCAGCTCGAGCGGGAGGGCCCTTGATGAGCAGTTCTTC.

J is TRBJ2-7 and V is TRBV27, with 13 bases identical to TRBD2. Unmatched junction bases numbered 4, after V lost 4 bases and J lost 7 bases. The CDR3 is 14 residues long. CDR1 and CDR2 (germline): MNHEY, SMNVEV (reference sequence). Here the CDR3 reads CASSSRLAGGEQYF. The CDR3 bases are TGTGCCAGCAGTTCTCGACTAGCGGGAGGTGAGCAGTACTTC.

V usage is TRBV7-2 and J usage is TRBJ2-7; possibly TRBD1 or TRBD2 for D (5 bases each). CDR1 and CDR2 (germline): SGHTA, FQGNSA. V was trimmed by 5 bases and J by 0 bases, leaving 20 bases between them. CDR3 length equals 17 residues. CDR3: CASSPVSLGVPSYEQYF. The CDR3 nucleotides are TGTGCCAGCAGCCCCGTTTCGCTGGGGGTACCCTCCTACGAGCAGTACTTC.

The CDR3 bases are TGTGCCAGCAGTCAAGGAAACACCATATATTTT. Residues: CASSQGNTIYF. The V and J genes are TRBV5-4 and TRBJ1-3; D gene ambiguous. The CDR3 contains 11 residues. Trimming left V 5 bases short and J 4 bases short, with 4 bases between. Germline V lookup: CDR1 SGHNT, CDR2 YYREEE (reference sequence).

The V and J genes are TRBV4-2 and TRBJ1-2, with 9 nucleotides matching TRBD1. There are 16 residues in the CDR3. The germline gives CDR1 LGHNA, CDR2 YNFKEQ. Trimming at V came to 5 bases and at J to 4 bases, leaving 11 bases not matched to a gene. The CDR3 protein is CASSDRDRDSFYGYTF. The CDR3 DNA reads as TGTGCCAGCAGCGACCGGGACAGGGATAGTTTCTATGGCTACACCTTC.

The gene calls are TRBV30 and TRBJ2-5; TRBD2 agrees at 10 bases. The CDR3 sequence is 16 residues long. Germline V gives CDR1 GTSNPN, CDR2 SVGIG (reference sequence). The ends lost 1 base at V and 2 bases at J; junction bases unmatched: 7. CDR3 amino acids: CAWSGLAGDLQETQYF. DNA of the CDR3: TGTGCCTGGAGTGGTCTAGCGGGAGACCTTCAAGAGACCCAGTACTTC.

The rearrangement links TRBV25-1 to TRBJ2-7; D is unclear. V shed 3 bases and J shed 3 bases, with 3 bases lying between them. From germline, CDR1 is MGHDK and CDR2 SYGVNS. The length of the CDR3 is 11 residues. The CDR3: CASSEYYEQYF. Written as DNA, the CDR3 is TGTGCCAGCAGTGAGTACTACGAGCAGTACTTC.

The CDR3 loop reads CASSKDSRNEQFF. CDR3 sequence (DNA): TGTGCCAGCAGCAAGGACAGCCGCAATGAGCAGTTCTTC. The chain uses TRBV5-5 and TRBJ2-1, with D possibly matching TRBD1 (6 bases). CDR3 size: 13 residues. Trimming took off 4 bases at V and 6 bases at J, with 11 bases between the two ends. The germline V gene encodes CDR1 SGHKS and CDR2 YYEKEE (reference sequence).

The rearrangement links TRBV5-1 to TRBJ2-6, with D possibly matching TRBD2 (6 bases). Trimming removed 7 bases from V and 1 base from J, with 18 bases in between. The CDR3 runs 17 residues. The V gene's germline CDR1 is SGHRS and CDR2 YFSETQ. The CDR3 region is CASGGPGGASGANVLTF. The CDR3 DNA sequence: TGCGCCAGCGGAGGGCCAGGCGGTGCTTCTGGGGCCAACGTCCTGACTTTC.

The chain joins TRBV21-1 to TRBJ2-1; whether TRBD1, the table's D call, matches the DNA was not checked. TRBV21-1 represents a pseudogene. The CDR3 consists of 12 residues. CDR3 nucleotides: TGTGCCAGCAGCAAAGGGGGCTATGAGCAGTTCTTC. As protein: CASSKGGYEQFF.

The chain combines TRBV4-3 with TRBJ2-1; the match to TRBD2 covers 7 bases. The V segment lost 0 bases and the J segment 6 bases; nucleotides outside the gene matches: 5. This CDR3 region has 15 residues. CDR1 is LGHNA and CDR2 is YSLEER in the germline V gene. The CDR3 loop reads CASSQDTASGNEQFF. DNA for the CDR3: TGCGCCAGCAGCCAAGATACGGCTAGCGGCAATGAGCAGTTCTTC.

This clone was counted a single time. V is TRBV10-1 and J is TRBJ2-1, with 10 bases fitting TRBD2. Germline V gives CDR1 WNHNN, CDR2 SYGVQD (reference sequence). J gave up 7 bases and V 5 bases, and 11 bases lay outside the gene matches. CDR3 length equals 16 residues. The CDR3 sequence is CASSSILAGELNEQFF. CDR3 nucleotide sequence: TGCGCCAGCAGTAGCATCCTAGCGGGAGAGCTGAATGAGCAGTTCTTC.

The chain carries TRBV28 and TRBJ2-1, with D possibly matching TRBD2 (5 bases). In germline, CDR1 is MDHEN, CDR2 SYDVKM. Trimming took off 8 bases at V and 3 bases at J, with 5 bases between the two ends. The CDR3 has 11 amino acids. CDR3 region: CASRDYNEQFF. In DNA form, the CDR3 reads TGTGCCAGCCGGGACTACAATGAGCAGTTCTTC.